This TCR beta chain derives from a study of cytomegalovirus exposure and HLA in healthy donors. The primer mix had 60 Vbeta and 13 Jbeta primers. Some clones are missing from TCRdb's copy, which holds only in-frame ones; the method was immunoSEQ multiplex PCR. The sample comprises approximately 190,000 clones, more than 65% of which are singletons, and approximately 3.6% rests with the top ten. A remark on this clone: Its specificity is unknown.

Findings and caveats of the study: Reports indicated that the classifier achieved high specificity and sensitivity in diagnosing cytomegalovirus status. Upon later analysis, HLA-associated TCR beta chains proved more clonally expanded than other, equally common chains. Earlier analysis found most TCR beta V segments productive about 87% or about 30% of the time. HLA restriction was apparent for most CMV-associated TCR beta chains in a later analysis.

Germline loops: CDR1 MNHNS, CDR2 SASEGT. The J segment lost 5 bases and the V segment lost 6 bases, leaving 4 bases of the junction unmatched. CDR3 length equals 13 residues. The receptor was isolated from a man aged 40-49 years in good health and CMV-seropositive. What was sequenced was PBMCs. The chain uses TRBV6-1 and TRBJ2-7; TRBD1 matches 10 bases. Written as DNA, the CDR3 is TGTGCCAGCAGGGGGACAGGGGTAGACGAGCAGTACTTC. Its protein product is CASRGTGVDEQYF.